Shown below are 32 T cell receptor beta chains from a single sample sequenced in a study of Ad26.COV2.S vaccination and SARS-CoV-2 variants. Method: immunoSEQ multiplex PCR; TCRdb's copy keeps in-frame clones and lacks some. The sample records hundreds of thousands of clones, about 92% being singletons. Sample treatment: 15 to 20 received Ad26.COV2.S at low or high dose, single or two shots; about 5 received placebo; per-sample allocation not given. Day 63 after the first vaccine or placebo injection was the time point for sampling. The sample consisted of peripheral blood, taken in a trial of Ad26.COV2.S vaccine versus placebo. The receptors derive from a person between 18 and 65 years old who received the Ad26.COV2.S COVID-19 vaccine or a placebo.

The DNA of the CDR3 is TGTGCCAGCAGTCTGGAACGGGGGCTTGATTCACCCCTCCACTTT. It translates to CASSLERGLDSPLHF. The chain recombines TRBV7-2 with TRBJ1-6; possibly TRBD1 for D (6 bases). V lost 6 bases to trimming and J lost 8 bases, with 17 bases between them. The germline gives CDR1 SGHTA, CDR2 FQGNSA. The CDR3 runs to 15 residues. Full variable domain (rest looked up from reference TRBV7-2 and TRBJ1-6): GAGVSQSPSNKVTEKGKDVELRCDPISGHTALYWYRQSLGQGLEFLIYFQGNSAPDKSGLPSDRFSAERTGGSVSTLTIQRTQQEDSAVYLCASSLERGLDSPLHFGNGTRLTVT.

The rearrangement uses TRBV10-3 and TRBJ2-7; D is perhaps TRBD1 (6 bases). This CDR3 has 18 residues. Trimming took 3 bases from V and 2 from J, leaving 23 bases between them. CDR1 and CDR2 (germline): ENHRY, SYGVKD. For the CDR3, the DNA is TGTGCCATCAGTGATCCCGATTTGACAGGCCGCGTGACCTACGAGCAGTACTTC. Its protein is CAISDPDLTGRVTYEQYF.

The rearrangement joins TRBV4-3 to TRBJ1-1, with no clear D. Trimming cost V 3 bases and J 6 bases, with 14 bases left between them. The CDR3 spans 14 residues. Germline V gives CDR1 LGHNA, CDR2 YSLEER. CDR3 protein: CASSHGPLLAEAFF. CDR3 in DNA: TGCGCCAGCAGCCACGGACCCTTGTTAGCTGAAGCTTTCTTT.

This chain links TRBV5-4 with TRBJ2-2; D is perhaps TRBD1 or TRBD2 (5 bases each). Germline V gene data show CDR1 as SGHNT and CDR2 as YYREEE (reference sequence). Trimming cost V 3 bases and J 0 bases, with 15 bases left between them. CDR3 size: 17 residues. The CDR3 DNA follows: TGTGCCAGCAGCTCTCGAGCCGGGACCGCGAACACCGGGGAGCTGTTTTTT. Translating it yields CASSSRAGTANTGELFF.

This clone was detected once. This chain links TRBV19 with TRBJ1-6; 7 bases agree with TRBD1. V was clipped by 6 bases and J by 10 bases; unmatched bases: 15. CDR1 is LNHDA, CDR2 SQIVND, per germline (reference sequence). CDR3 size: 16 residues. The CDR3 sequence: CASSLNGQAYGSPLHF. CDR3 nucleotides: TGTGCCAGTAGCCTTAACGGACAGGCCTATGGGTCACCCCTCCACTTT.

This clone appeared a single time. The chain is built from TRBV30 and TRBJ2-3; D gene unclear. V lost 1 base and J 2 bases, leaving 7 bases between the germline ends. Germline loops: CDR1 GTSNPN, CDR2 SVGIG (reference sequence). This CDR3 has 13 residues. CDR3 sequence (DNA): TGTGCCTGGAGTGAAGACTTCACAGATACGCAGTATTTT. Translation: CAWSEDFTDTQYF. The full variable domain, in which reference TRBV30 and TRBJ2-3 provide the parts outside the CDR3, is SQTIHQWPATLVQPVGSPLSLECTVEGTSNPNLYWYRQAAGRGLQLLFYSVGIGQISSEVPQNLSASRPQDRQFILSSKKLLLSDSGFYLCAWSEDFTDTQYFGPGTRLTVL.

The CDR3: CASSPPGGEQYF. In DNA form, the CDR3 reads TGCGCCAGCAGCCCACCGGGAGGGGAGCAGTACTTC. The chain combines TRBV4-1 with TRBJ2-7; 8 positions agree with TRBD2. The CDR3 consists of 12 residues. Unmatched junction bases numbered 3, after V lost 4 bases and J lost 7 bases. CDR1 and CDR2 from the germline V gene are MGHRA and YSYEKL.

The CDR3 region is CASSESRVQETQYF. Written as DNA, the CDR3 is TGTGCCAGCAGTGAATCCAGGGTTCAAGAGACCCAGTACTTC. This chain uses TRBV25-1 with TRBJ2-5, with a possible D match to TRBD1 (5 bases). The ends were cut back, 1 base at V and 2 bases at J, with 8 bases in the middle. Germline lookup yields CDR1 MGHDK and CDR2 SYGVNS. The CDR3 runs to 14 residues.

The genes are TRBV5-6 and TRBJ2-7; 13 positions agree with TRBD2. V lost 2 bases, J lost 3 bases, and 8 bases stayed unmatched. The germline V gene encodes CDR1 SGHDT and CDR2 YYEEEE. The CDR3 runs to 17 residues. CDR3: CASSLRTSGGVSYEQYF. The CDR3 bases are TGTGCCAGCAGCTTAAGAACTAGCGGGGGGGTTAGCTACGAGCAGTACTTC.

This chain uses TRBV7-9 with TRBJ2-3; weak D call: TRBD1 (6 bases). Germline V CDR1 and CDR2: SEHNR, FQNEAQ (reference sequence). V was shortened by 3 bases and J by 2 bases, with 18 bases between the two germline ends. This CDR3 comprises 17 residues. The CDR3 DNA is TGTGCCAGCAGCTTTCCCTTAGAGGGGGAAAACACAGATACGCAGTATTTT. Translated: CASSFPLEGENTDTQYF.

CDR3 sequence (DNA): TGTGCCAGCAGCCGCAGACAGGGGTACACTGAAGCTTTCTTT. It specifies CASSRRQGYTEAFF. The chain has TRBV3-1 (or the pseudogene TRBV3-2) and TRBJ1-1, with 8 bases that match TRBD1. This CDR3 has 14 residues. J was trimmed by 3 bases and V by 4 bases; bases with no gene match: 4. Per the germline V gene, CDR1 is LGHDT and CDR2 is YNNKEL (reference sequence).

J is TRBJ2-1 and V is TRBV30, with D perhaps matching TRBD2 (7 bases). Germline CDR1 and CDR2: GTSNPN and SVGIG (reference sequence). The CDR3 spans 14 residues. V gave up 3 bases and J gave up 10 bases, with 19 bases separating them. This chain's CDR3 is CAWRNLAGAREQFF. The CDR3, as DNA: TGTGCCTGGAGGAATCTGGCGGGGGCTCGAGAGCAGTTCTTC.

The genes are TRBV19 and TRBJ2-7, with TRBD1 matching 12 bases. Trimming took 5 bases from V and 5 from J; bases not matched to a gene: 10. The V gene's germline CDR1 is LNHDA and CDR2 SQIVND (reference sequence). The CDR3 sequence is 16 residues long. CDR3 in amino acids: CASSSKPGQGAHEQYF. DNA of the CDR3: TGTGCCAGTAGTTCCAAACCGGGACAGGGGGCTCACGAGCAGTACTTC.

The V call is TRBV3-1 (or the pseudogene TRBV3-2), the J call TRBJ2-5; 10 nucleotides match TRBD2. The J segment lost 3 bases and the V segment lost 3 bases, leaving 4 bases of the junction unmatched. Germline lookup yields CDR1 LGHDT and CDR2 YNNKEL (reference sequence). The CDR3 contains 15 residues. The CDR3 here is CASSHWTSGKETQYF. The CDR3 DNA follows: TGTGCCAGCAGCCATTGGACTAGCGGAAAAGAGACCCAGTACTTC.

V and J are TRBV4-1 and TRBJ2-7, with 7 bases matching TRBD1. Germline assignment: CDR1 MGHRA and CDR2 YSYEKL. The trim removed 3 bases at V and 5 bases at J, leaving 10 bases unmatched. This CDR3 comprises 15 residues. The CDR3 reads CASSQGETGTHEQYF. The CDR3, as DNA: TGCGCCAGCAGCCAGGGCGAGACAGGGACCCACGAGCAGTACTTC.

The genes are TRBV5-4 and TRBJ2-2; 12 nucleotides match TRBD2. Germline values: CDR1 SGHNT, CDR2 YYREEE (reference sequence). V was clipped by 4 bases and J by 1 base; unmatched bases: 5. The CDR3 is 17 amino acids. CDR3 sequence: CASSQRLAGVNTGELFF. DNA for the CDR3: TGTGCCAGCAGCCAACGACTAGCGGGGGTGAACACCGGGGAGCTGTTTTTT.

This chain connects TRBV9 to TRBJ1-4; D is possibly TRBD1 (6 bases). This CDR3 region has 15 residues. Per the germline V gene, CDR1 is SGDLS and CDR2 is YYNGEE. The V gene lost 0 bases and the J gene lost 8 bases, with 14 bases spanning the gap. The chain's CDR3 is CASSVEGRGSEKLFF. CDR3 DNA sequence: TGTGCCAGCAGCGTAGAGGGCAGGGGATCGGAAAAACTGTTTTTT.

The rearrangement joins TRBV7-2 to TRBJ2-5; the match to TRBD2 covers 9 bases. CDR1 SGHTA and CDR2 FQGNSA come from the germline V gene. With 1 base clipped from V and 3 bases from J, the junction kept 6 bases outside the gene matches. The CDR3 has 16 amino acids. CDR3 amino acids: CASSLERGVQKETQYF. DNA of the CDR3: TGTGCCAGCAGCTTAGAGCGGGGGGTTCAAAAAGAGACCCAGTACTTC.

V gene TRBV21-1 combines with J gene TRBJ2-3. TRBV21-1 is marked as a pseudogene. The CDR3 sequence is 19 residues long. Written as DNA, the CDR3 is TGTGCCAGCAGCAAAGCAGGGGAGCCAGGGCGTTTTCTCACAGATACGCAGTATTTT. Protein sequence: CASSKAGEPGRFLTDTQYF.

This clone showed up just a few times. The chain is built from TRBV14 and TRBJ2-3; D is possibly TRBD2 (6 bases). V lost 8 bases and J 4 bases, leaving 16 bases between the germline ends. The CDR3 loop spans 14 amino acids. Per germline, CDR1 SGHDN and CDR2 FVKESK. The CDR3 DNA sequence: TGTGCCAGCGGCTGGAGGGGCAGGGCAGATACGCAGTATTTT. This sequence encodes CASGWRGRADTQYF.

The chain employs TRBV27 and TRBJ2-5, with D possibly TRBD1 on 6 matching bases. The length of the CDR3 is 20 residues. Between the trimmed V and J ends, which lost 0 bases and 2 bases, there was a span of 25 bases. The germline CDR1 and CDR2 sequences are MNHEY and SMNVEV (reference sequence). The DNA for the CDR3 is TGTGCCAGCAGTTTATCCTCCGGGACAAAACTCCCACCTGAACAAGAGACCCAGTACTTC. It is translated as CASSLSSGTKLPPEQETQYF.

This clone came up once. The chain recombines TRBV19 with TRBJ1-1; 8 positions agree with TRBD1. V trimming: 5 bases; J trimming: 5 bases; junction bases outside the gene matches: 1. The CDR3 sequence is 12 residues long. CDR1 and CDR2 from the germline V gene are LNHDA and SQIVND (reference sequence). CDR3: CASSQGATEAFF. CDR3 DNA sequence: TGTGCCAGTAGTCAGGGGGCGACTGAAGCTTTCTTT.

The rearrangement links TRBV11-3 to TRBJ2-2; possible D gene TRBD2, 6 bases. Between the trimmed V and J ends, which lost 5 bases and 6 bases, there was a span of 19 bases. Germline V CDR1 and CDR2: SGHNT, YENEEA. The CDR3 length is 16 residues. This chain's CDR3 is CASSPRGGAEPGELFF. CDR3 nucleotide sequence: TGTGCCAGCAGCCCTCGGGGCGGGGCGGAGCCCGGGGAGCTGTTTTTT.

The V call is TRBV18, the J call TRBJ1-1; 8 nucleotides agree with TRBD1. V trimming: 6 bases; J trimming: 0 bases; junction bases outside the gene matches: 3. Germline values: CDR1 KGHSH, CDR2 LQKENI. CDR3 length: 14 amino acids. CDR3: CASSRQGLNTEAFF. Written as DNA, the CDR3 is TGTGCCAGCTCCCGACAGGGGCTGAACACTGAAGCTTTCTTT. The whole variable domain, remainder taken from reference TRBV18 and TRBJ1-1, is NAGVMQNPRHLVRRRGQEARLRCSPMKGHSHVYWYRQLPEEGLKFMVYLQKENIIDESGMPKERFSAEFPKEGPSILRIQQVVRGDSAAYFCASSRQGLNTEAFFGQGTRLTVV.

The rearrangement links TRBV5-4 to TRBJ1-1, with D perhaps TRBD1 (5 bases). The germline gives CDR1 SGHNT, CDR2 YYREEE (reference sequence). CDR3 size: 17 residues. Trimming removed 4 bases from V and 0 bases from J, with 19 bases in between. The CDR3 nucleotides are TGTGCCAGCAGCCCGTGGGGATCGGGACCCATGAACACTGAAGCTTTCTTT. Protein: CASSPWGSGPMNTEAFF.

The CDR3 DNA reads as TGTGCCAGCAGTGACTCCCCGGGGACAGATACGCAGTATTTT. Translation gives CASSDSPGTDTQYF. The chain carries TRBV6-4 and TRBJ2-3; tentatively, D is TRBD2 (5 bases). The CDR3 spans 14 residues. Germline lookup yields CDR1 MRHNA and CDR2 SNTAGT. V was clipped by 0 bases and J by 3 bases, with 7 bases between them.

V is TRBV29-1 and J is TRBJ1-2, with a tentative D call TRBD1 (5 bases). Germline lookup yields CDR1 SQVTM and CDR2 ANQGSEA. V was shortened by 5 bases and J by 4 bases, with 11 bases between the two germline ends. The CDR3 has 12 amino acids. CDR3 DNA sequence: TGCAGCGTTAAGCGTCAGGGCTATGGCTACACCTTC. The encoded protein is CSVKRQGYGYTF.

The V gene is TRBV7-9, the J gene TRBJ1-1, with a tentative D call TRBD1 (5 bases). CDR1 is SEHNR, CDR2 FQNEAQ, per germline (reference sequence). V was shortened by 10 bases and J by 0 bases, with 12 bases between the two germline ends. The CDR3 extends over 13 amino acids. CDR3 nucleotide sequence: TGTGCCACTCAGCAGGGCATGAACACTGAAGCTTTCTTT. It specifies CATQQGMNTEAFF.

CDR3 loop: CASSLPSGSSQETQYF. The CDR3 DNA sequence: TGCGCCAGCAGCTTGCCTAGCGGCAGCTCTCAAGAGACCCAGTACTTC. The gene calls are TRBV5-1 and TRBJ2-5; 7 bases match TRBD2. The V segment lost 1 base and the J segment 2 bases; nucleotides outside the gene matches: 8. The CDR3 is 16 residues long. The germline CDR1 and CDR2 sequences are SGHRS and YFSETQ.

This clone occurred a few times. The J gene is TRBJ1-5, the V gene TRBV19, with D unresolved. V was clipped by 8 bases and J by 5 bases, with 7 bases between them. This CDR3 is built from 11 residues. Germline V gene lookup returns CDR1 LNHDA and CDR2 SQIVND (reference sequence). The CDR3 region has the DNA TGTGCCAGTGGTAACGATCAGCCCCAGCATTTT. Protein: CASGNDQPQHF. Full variable domain (missing parts from reference TRBV19 and TRBJ1-5): DGGITQSPKYLFRKEGQNVTLSCEQNLNHDAMYWYRQDPGQGLRLIYYSQIVNDFQKGDIAEGYSVSREKKESFPLTVTSAQKNPTAFYLCASGNDQPQHFGDGTRLSIL.

The rearrangement joins TRBV6-1 to TRBJ1-2; D perhaps matches TRBD1 (5 bases). This CDR3 is built from 15 residues. The V gene's germline CDR1 is MNHNS and CDR2 SASEGT. V lost 2 bases to trimming and J lost 1 base, with 11 bases between them. Here the CDR3 DNA reads TGTGCCAGCAGTGAACCTATGGGGGGTAACTATGGCTACACCTTC. This sequence encodes CASSEPMGGNYGYTF.

This clone was seen once. The chain employs TRBV28 and TRBJ1-6, with 9 bases identical to TRBD1. Germline values: CDR1 MDHEN, CDR2 SYDVKM. V dropped 5 bases and J dropped 10; count of bases not matched to a gene: 9. The CDR3 is 15 residues long. The CDR3 loop is CASSEAGTGYSPLHF. CDR3 nucleotide sequence: TGTGCCAGCAGTGAAGCCGGGACAGGGTACTCACCCCTCCACTTT.